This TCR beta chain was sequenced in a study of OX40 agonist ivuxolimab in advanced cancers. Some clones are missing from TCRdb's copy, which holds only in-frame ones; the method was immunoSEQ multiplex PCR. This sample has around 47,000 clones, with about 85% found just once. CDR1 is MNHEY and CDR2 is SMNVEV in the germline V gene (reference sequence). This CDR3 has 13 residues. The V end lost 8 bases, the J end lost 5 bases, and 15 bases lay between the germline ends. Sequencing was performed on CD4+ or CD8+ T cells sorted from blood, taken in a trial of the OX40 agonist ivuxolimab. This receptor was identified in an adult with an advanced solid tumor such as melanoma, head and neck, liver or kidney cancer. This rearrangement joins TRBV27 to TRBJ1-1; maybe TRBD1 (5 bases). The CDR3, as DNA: TGTGCCAGCTCATGGGGGTTGGGTACTGAAGCTTTCTTT. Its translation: CASSWGLGTEAFF.